The sequence of this T cell receptor beta chain was determined in a study of blood T cell repertoires in COVID-19. Everyone who took part was roughly 18 to 89 years old, and they came from roughly 25 US areas. V was trimmed by 0 bases and J by 5 bases, leaving 10 bases between them. The CDR3 sequence is 14 residues long. The germline gives CDR1 LNHDA, CDR2 SQIVND (reference sequence). Per the authors' pipeline: It was from reference gene primer amplification that nucleated cell counts were estimated. Libraries were prepared by immunoSEQ multiplex PCR; TCRdb keeps only in-frame clonotypes and omits some of them. V, J and clone size were drawn from that table, and D and trimming were deduced from the DNA. This sample yields 300,000 to 350,000 clones, of which roughly 90% are seen a single time; about 4% belongs to the top ten.

The V and J genes are TRBV19 and TRBJ1-1; D is undetermined. Sample: PBMCs or T cells enriched from blood (not recorded which). The sequence was obtained from a young woman who had been exposed to COVID-19. The CDR3 DNA sequence: TGTGCCAGTAGTATAGATGGGAGTTGGACTGAAGCTTTCTTT. It yields the protein CASSIDGSWTEAFF.